A selection of T cell receptor beta chains follows, all from one sample in a study of T cells after yellow fever vaccination. TCRdb reprocessed the 5' RACE reads with MiXCR, giving one entry per CDR3 protein. The repertoire has 110,000 to 150,000 distinct CDR3 sequences, under 7% of them found once; the top ten carry approximately 0.61%. The input for sequencing was CD4+ T cells sorted from PBMCs, taken 10 days after the yellow fever booster vaccination. These receptors were obtained from a man between 25 and 39 years old who received the YFV17D yellow fever vaccine. Both conserved end residues are part of each CDR3. A D gene is named only where the DNA matches it firmly. Expanded clones get a size class; other rows say once, few or many, or leave the size out.

J gene: TRBJ2-4; clone size: .; D gene: .; V gene: TRBV6-2/TRBV6-3; CDR3 protein: CASSWFGDIQYF; CDR3 DNA: TGTGCCAGCAGTTGGTTCGGGGACATTCAGTACTTC
J gene: TRBJ2-1; clone size: .; D gene: TRBD2; V gene: TRBV5-5; CDR3 protein: CASSQIAGGMNEQFF; CDR3 DNA: TGTGCCAGCAGCCAAATAGCGGGAGGGATGAATGAGCAGTTCTTC
J gene: TRBJ2-1; clone size: many; D gene: TRBD2; V gene: TRBV5-1; CDR3 protein: CASSLGASGGVYNEQFF; CDR3 DNA: TGCGCCAGCAGCTTGGGGGCTAGCGGAGGGGTCTACAATGAGCAGTTCTTC
J gene: TRBJ1-1; clone size: .; D gene: .; V gene: TRBV5-1; CDR3 protein: CASTHGEGRRMTEAFF; CDR3 DNA: TGCGCCAGCACCCACGGGGAAGGCCGGAGAATGACTGAAGCTTTCTTT
J gene: TRBJ2-2; clone size: .; D gene: .; V gene: TRBV24-1; CDR3 protein: CATSRELNTGELLF; CDR3 DNA: TGTGCCACCTCTAGGGAGTTGAACACCGGGGAGCTGCTTTTT
J gene: TRBJ2-1; clone size: few; D gene: TRBD2; V gene: TRBV19; CDR3 protein: CASRGGLAGPVGEQFF; CDR3 DNA: TGTGCCAGTAGAGGGGGACTAGCGGGGCCTGTAGGAGAGCAGTTCTTC
J gene: TRBJ2-1; clone size: many; D gene: .; V gene: TRBV20-1; CDR3 protein: CSARKGASRSEQFF; CDR3 DNA: TGCAGTGCTAGAAAAGGGGCCTCGAGGTCCGAGCAGTTCTTC
J gene: TRBJ2-2; clone size: .; D gene: .; V gene: TRBV5-7; CDR3 protein: CASSPGILTGELFF; CDR3 DNA: TGTGCCAGCAGCCCCGGGATCCTCACCGGGGAGCTGTTTTTT
J gene: TRBJ2-7; clone size: many; D gene: .; V gene: TRBV20-1; CDR3 protein: CSATRWVVGDDYEQYF; CDR3 DNA: TGCAGTGCTACTAGATGGGTTGTAGGGGATGACTACGAGCAGTACTTC
J gene: TRBJ2-3; clone size: many; D gene: .; V gene: TRBV4-3; CDR3 protein: CASSQDEVRPRQYF; CDR3 DNA: TGCGCCAGCAGCCAAGATGAAGTCCGGCCGAGGCAGTATTTT
J gene: TRBJ2-3; clone size: many; D gene: .; V gene: TRBV7-9; CDR3 protein: CASSRSSVLDTQYF; CDR3 DNA: TGTGCCAGCAGCCGAAGCAGCGTGCTAGATACGCAGTATTTT
J gene: TRBJ2-1; clone size: many; D gene: .; V gene: TRBV6-2/TRBV6-3; CDR3 protein: CASSQPGSKASEQFF; CDR3 DNA: TGTGCCAGCAGTCAACCGGGTTCTAAGGCCAGTGAGCAGTTCTTC
J gene: TRBJ2-5; clone size: .; D gene: TRBD2; V gene: TRBV11-2; CDR3 protein: CASSLRGWGLAGGGPETQYF; CDR3 DNA: TGTGCCAGCAGCTTAAGGGGTTGGGGACTAGCGGGAGGGGGGCCCGAGACCCAGTACTTC
J gene: TRBJ2-1; clone size: many; D gene: .; V gene: TRBV11-3; CDR3 protein: CANRHCVPNNEQFF; CDR3 DNA: TGTGCCAACCGTCACTGTGTCCCCAACAATGAGCAGTTCTTC
J gene: TRBJ2-7; clone size: few; D gene: .; V gene: TRBV7-8; CDR3 protein: CASSLDRPYEQYF; CDR3 DNA: TGTGCCAGCAGCTTAGACAGACCCTACGAGCAGTACTTC
J gene: TRBJ2-7; clone size: many; D gene: TRBD2; V gene: TRBV11-2; CDR3 protein: CASRTLRDGGSSRSEQYF; CDR3 DNA: TGTGCCAGCAGAACACTTCGGGATGGCGGGAGTTCAAGAAGCGAGCAGTACTTC
J gene: TRBJ2-4; clone size: many; D gene: .; V gene: TRBV7-2; CDR3 protein: CASSLARVGKNIQYF; CDR3 DNA: TGTGCCAGCAGCTTAGCGAGGGTGGGCAAAAACATTCAGTACTTC
J gene: TRBJ2-1; clone size: many; D gene: .; V gene: TRBV5-6; CDR3 protein: CASSLGRRNEQFF; CDR3 DNA: TGTGCCAGCAGCTTGGGGAGAAGGAATGAGCAGTTCTTC